This record concerns one T cell receptor (beta chain) sequence. Antigen unknown. V was clipped by 5 bases and J by 1 base; unmatched bases: 8. CDR3 length equals 17 residues. Germline assignment: CDR1 PRHDT and CDR2 FYEKMQ (reference sequence). The data were taken from a study of T cell responses to AZD1222 COVID-19 vaccine. Using immunoSEQ multiplex PCR, the repertoire was profiled, and TCRdb retains in-frame clones only, with some absent. This sample has about 56,000 clones, with approximately 86% found just once. Study-wide findings and caveats: Spike-specific TCRs gained breadth and depth after people received two AZD1222 doses. Among those given AZD1222, only six were seropositive at baseline.

This chain joins TRBV13 and TRBJ1-1; TRBD1 matches at 12 bases. Sample: peripheral blood, taken on day 0 of AZD1222 vaccination. The source is an adult in good health. In DNA form, the CDR3 reads TGTGCCAGCAGCCCGAGGGGGGACAGGGGGCCGAACACTGAAGCTTTCTTT. It encodes CASSPRGDRGPNTEAFF.